This is a list of T cell receptor beta chains from one sample in a study of vaccination effects on CD4 cells after COVID-19. Assay: immunoSEQ multiplex PCR; the TCRdb copy retains only in-frame clones and omits some. The sample lists 55,000 to 70,000 clones, about 80% seen once, with about 0.86% in the top ten. These receptors have no identified antigens. Sequencing was performed on CD4+ T cells from PBMCs cultured with HCoV-OC43 spike peptides, taken after COVID-19 vaccination. The receptor set was obtained from a human donor who received a COVID-19 vaccine. Both conserved end residues are part of each CDR3. D genes are given only for firm matches. Clone size is not always given. Where it is, it says once, few, many or a class for expanded clones.

>TRBJ1-4|.|.|TRBV9|12
CASSATNEKLFF
TGTGCCAGCAGCGCAACTAATGAAAAACTGTTTTTT
>TRBJ1-5|.|.|TRBV3-1/TRBV3-2|14
CASSQDNGVQPQHF
TGTGCCAGCAGCCAAGATAACGGAGTTCAGCCCCAGCATTTT
>TRBJ1-1|.|TRBD1|TRBV7-2|14
CASSSSGGNTEAFF
TGTGCCAGCAGCTCCTCAGGGGGGAACACTGAAGCTTTCTTT
>TRBJ1-1|.|.|TRBV5-6|15
CASSFGGTASERAFF
TGTGCCAGCAGCTTCGGCGGGACGGCTTCGGAGAGGGCTTTCTTT
>TRBJ1-1|.|TRBD1|TRBV18|14
CASSLYRGNTEAFF
TGTGCCAGCTCGTTATACAGGGGGAACACTGAAGCTTTCTTT
>TRBJ2-2|.|.|TRBV12-3/TRBV12-4|12
CASSTFTGELFF
TGTGCCAGCAGTACGTTCACCGGGGAGCTGTTTTTT
>TRBJ1-5|.|TRBD1|TRBV6-1|16
CASSDGTALSNQPQHF
TGTGCCAGCAGTGACGGGACAGCCCTTAGCAATCAGCCCCAGCATTTT
>TRBJ1-3|.|.|TRBV2|15
CASMGLRGAGNTIYF
TGTGCCAGCATGGGGCTCAGGGGAGCTGGAAACACCATATATTTT
>TRBJ2-5|.|.|TRBV11-2|13
CAPTRGGAETQYF
TGTGCCCCGACAAGGGGGGGGGCAGAGACCCAGTACTTC
>TRBJ2-2|few|.|TRBV10-1|14
CASSVAGLTGELFF
TGCGCCAGCAGTGTCGCGGGACTTACCGGGGAGCTGTTTTTT
>TRBJ1-3|.|.|TRBV18|16
CASSPPRGFSGNTIYF
TGTGCCAGCTCACCACCTAGGGGGTTCTCTGGAAACACCATATATTTT
>TRBJ2-5|.|TRBD1|TRBV7-2|13
CASTRDRGETQYF
TGTGCCAGCACCCGGGACAGGGGGGAGACCCAGTACTTC
>TRBJ1-4|.|.|TRBV6-2/TRBV6-3|16
CASSSPHGATNEKLFF
TGTGCCAGCAGCTCACCCCACGGGGCAACTAATGAAAAACTGTTTTTT
>TRBJ2-5|.|TRBD2|TRBV6-1|20
CASSERGLAGGIRYQETQYF
TGTGCCAGCAGTGAAAGAGGACTAGCGGGGGGGATACGGTACCAAGAGACCCAGTACTTC